This entry lists 30 T cell receptor beta chains sequenced from one sample in a study of cytomegalovirus exposure and HLA in healthy donors. PCR amplification relied on 60 Vbeta primers (plus 13 Jbeta primers). TCRdb's table, derived via immunoSEQ multiplex PCR, lists solely in-frame clones and lacks some. The table includes some 120,000 clones, about 80% detected once. The sample consisted of PBMCs. The receptors stem from a man aged 25-45 years in good health and CMV-seronegative.

V usage is TRBV29-1 and J usage is TRBJ2-1; 10 bases line up with TRBD1. V lost 7 bases, J lost 0 bases, and 6 bases stayed unmatched. Germline values: CDR1 SQVTM, CDR2 ANQGSEA. The length of the CDR3 is 15 residues. As DNA, the CDR3 is TGCAGCGCGGGGACAGGGGTTTACTCCTACAATGAGCAGTTCTTC. Translated, it gives CSAGTGVYSYNEQFF.

V gene TRBV29-1 combines with J gene TRBJ1-2, with 8 bases that match TRBD1. The V gene end was trimmed by 4 bases and the J gene end by 0 bases; junction bases not matched to a gene: 4. CDR1 SQVTM and CDR2 ANQGSEA come from the germline V gene. The CDR3 spans 14 residues. CDR3 DNA sequence: TGCAGCGTTGGGGGACAGGACACTAACTATGGCTACACCTTC. Translation: CSVGGQDTNYGYTF.

This clone was picked up one time. The gene calls are TRBV5-8 and TRBJ2-1, with 8 bases that match TRBD1. CDR1 is SGHTS, CDR2 YDEGEE, per germline. The V and J ends lost 4 bases and 6 bases, in that order; junction bases with no gene match: 9. CDR3 length: 15 amino acids. CDR3 sequence (DNA): TGTGCCAGCAGCCGGGGACAGGCAATCTTCAATGAGCAGTTCTTC. As protein: CASSRGQAIFNEQFF.

The chain recombines TRBV30 with TRBJ2-7; no clear D. The CDR3 extends over 11 amino acids. Trimming took off 1 base at V and 3 bases at J, with 4 bases between the two ends. The germline gives CDR1 GTSNPN, CDR2 SVGIG (reference sequence). CDR3: CAWSAVYEQYF. CDR3 sequence (DNA): TGTGCCTGGAGTGCAGTCTACGAGCAGTACTTC.

V is TRBV27 and J is TRBJ2-7, with 7 nucleotides matching TRBD2. With V trimmed by 11 bases and J by 5 bases, 6 bases remained unmatched. CDR1 and CDR2 from the germline V gene are MNHEY and SMNVEV (reference sequence). The CDR3 runs 11 residues. Here the CDR3 DNA reads TGTGCCTCTTTCGGGAGGAACGAGCAGTACTTC. Its protein product is CASFGRNEQYF.

The V call is TRBV7-9, the J call TRBJ1-1, with 9 bases aligning to TRBD1. CDR3 length equals 14 residues. The germline CDR1 and CDR2 sequences are SEHNR and FQNEAQ (reference sequence). The junction had 7 bases not matched to a gene; V was cut back by 4 bases and J by 7 bases. The CDR3 nucleotides read TGTGCCAGCAGCTCGGGGGGACAGGGCTTTGAAGCTTTCTTT. Translating gives CASSSGGQGFEAFF.

There are a few counts of this clone. This sequence joins TRBV4-3 and TRBJ2-7, with D tentatively TRBD1 (6 bases). This CDR3 is 17 amino acids long. Deletions cut 4 bases from V and 4 bases from J, with 23 bases between. Germline V gene sequence: CDR1 LGHNA, CDR2 YSLEER. The CDR3 DNA sequence: TGCGCCAGCAGCCCTACTAAGGACAGTGCTAAACTTTACGAGCAGTACTTC. This encodes CASSPTKDSAKLYEQYF.

The chain joins TRBV1 to TRBJ2-4; TRBD2, the table's D call, was not compared with the DNA. TRBV1 is tagged as a pseudogene. The CDR3 totals 14 residues. The CDR3 spells CTSRDYLAKNIQYF. The CDR3 DNA sequence: TGCACCAGCCGGGACTATTTGGCCAAAAACATTCAGTACTTC.

The CDR3 loop is CASTRYSGGPAGANVLTF. In DNA form, the CDR3 reads TGTGCCAGTACCCGCTATTCGGGAGGGCCGGCTGGGGCCAACGTCCTGACTTTC. The V gene is TRBV19, the J gene TRBJ2-6, with 8 nucleotides matching TRBD2. The CDR3 runs to 18 residues. Germline V lookup: CDR1 LNHDA, CDR2 SQIVND (reference sequence). The J segment lost 2 bases and the V segment lost 7 bases, leaving 13 bases of the junction unmatched.

The rearrangement uses TRBV30 and TRBJ2-7, with TRBD1 matching over 9 bases. The CDR3 extends over 14 amino acids. Germline V lookup: CDR1 GTSNPN, CDR2 SVGIG (reference sequence). J gave up 1 base and V 4 bases, and 5 bases lay outside the gene matches. Here the CDR3 reads CAWTFDRGSYEQYF. The DNA of the CDR3 is TGTGCCTGGACATTCGACAGGGGGTCCTACGAGCAGTACTTC.

V usage is TRBV5-1 and J usage is TRBJ2-1, with 8 bases fitting TRBD2. CDR1 is SGHRS, CDR2 YFSETQ, per germline. This CDR3 is built from 17 residues. Trimming cost V 4 bases and J 1 base; bases outside gene matches: 10. In nucleotides, the CDR3 is TGCGCCAGCAGCCGGGGTCTAGCGGGTGCATCCTACAATGAGCAGTTCTTC. Residues: CASSRGLAGASYNEQFF.

This chain links TRBV7-8 with TRBJ1-5, with 7 nucleotides matching TRBD1. The germline CDR1 and CDR2 sequences are SGHVS and FQNEAQ. After removal of 4 bases from V and 0 bases from J, the junction contained 6 bases not matched to a gene. The CDR3 sequence is 16 residues long. The DNA of the CDR3 is TGTGCCAGCAGCTCCGACAGGGTCAATAGCAATCAGCCCCAGCATTTT. Translation gives CASSSDRVNSNQPQHF.

The chain recombines TRBV19 with TRBJ2-5, with a possible D match to TRBD2 (6 bases). This CDR3 is 15 amino acids long. V was shortened by 1 base and J by 3 bases, with 12 bases between the two germline ends. Germline V gene lookup returns CDR1 LNHDA and CDR2 SQIVND (reference sequence). The CDR3 here is CASSIGMGGKETQYF. CDR3 coding DNA: TGTGCCAGTAGTATAGGCATGGGGGGTAAAGAGACCCAGTACTTC. The whole variable domain, remainder taken from reference TRBV19 and TRBJ2-5, is DGGITQSPKYLFRKEGQNVTLSCEQNLNHDAMYWYRQDPGQGLRLIYYSQIVNDFQKGDIAEGYSVSREKKESFPLTVTSAQKNPTAFYLCASSIGMGGKETQYFGPGTRLLVL.

J is TRBJ2-5 and V is TRBV5-1; D call uncertain. The CDR3 is 12 residues long. Trimming left V 5 bases short and J 2 bases short, with 7 bases between. Germline CDR1 SGHRS, CDR2 YFSETQ. The CDR3 region is CASSRSQETQYF. CDR3 coding DNA: TGCGCCAGCAGTAGAAGTCAAGAGACCCAGTACTTC.

DNA of the CDR3: TGTGCCAGCAGCTTAACCGGGGCCAGCGGGAGCAACGAGCAGTACTTC. Residues: CASSLTGASGSNEQYF. The chain recombines TRBV11-3 with TRBJ2-7; the match to TRBD2 covers 8 bases. CDR1 and CDR2 (germline): SGHNT, YENEEA. The CDR3 runs to 16 residues. With V trimmed by 2 bases and J by 5 bases, 11 bases remained unmatched.

The V call is TRBV14, the J call TRBJ2-7, with 8 bases lining up with TRBD2. Germline values: CDR1 SGHDN, CDR2 FVKESK. The CDR3 covers 14 residues. V shed 5 bases, J shed 0 bases, and the junction held 3 bases outside the gene matches. The CDR3: CASSERGPSYEQYF. The CDR3 DNA sequence: TGTGCCAGCAGCGAGCGGGGGCCCTCCTACGAGCAGTACTTC.

This clone was recorded a few times. The chain recombines TRBV4-1 with TRBJ1-5, with 8 bases fitting TRBD1. After removal of 0 bases from V and 6 bases from J, the junction contained 10 bases not matched to a gene. The CDR3 runs 17 residues. Germline V gives CDR1 MGHRA, CDR2 YSYEKL. DNA of the CDR3: TGCGCCAGCAGCCAAGATCTTGGGGGCAGGGGGCCTCAGCCCCAGCATTTT. This sequence encodes CASSQDLGGRGPQPQHF.

This sequence joins TRBV19 and TRBJ1-2, with unresolved D. V was cut by 4 bases and J by 5 bases, with 17 bases left in between. The CDR3 extends over 15 amino acids. CDR1 is LNHDA and CDR2 is SQIVND in the germline V gene (reference sequence). CDR3 bases: TGTGCCAGTAGTACCGACACTCCCTTCTTGTATGGCTACACCTTC. Translation: CASSTDTPFLYGYTF.

The chain carries TRBV29-1 and TRBJ1-5; 12 bases are shared with TRBD1. J gave up 5 bases and V 6 bases, and 5 bases lay outside the gene matches. Germline V lookup: CDR1 SQVTM, CDR2 ANQGSEA. The CDR3 has 14 residues. This CDR3 is CSVVGQGADQPQHF. The CDR3 nucleotides are TGCAGCGTGGTGGGACAGGGGGCTGATCAGCCCCAGCATTTT.

V usage is TRBV7-9 and J usage is TRBJ2-1; 9 nucleotides line up with TRBD2. The germline V gene encodes CDR1 SEHNR and CDR2 FQNEAQ (reference sequence). V lost 5 bases, J lost 8 bases, and 13 bases stayed unmatched. This CDR3 is built from 16 residues. The CDR3 is CASSPLAGLVLHEQFF. The CDR3 DNA sequence: TGTGCCAGCAGCCCCCTAGCGGGATTGGTGCTGCATGAGCAGTTCTTC.

The chain couples TRBV9 to TRBJ1-4; D is unclear. CDR3 length: 15 amino acids. Per germline, CDR1 SGDLS and CDR2 YYNGEE. V was clipped by 3 bases and J by 8 bases, with 17 bases between them. CDR3 nucleotide sequence: TGTGCCAGCAGCGCGGGAACCCCGGACTACGAAAAACTGTTTTTT. Translation gives CASSAGTPDYEKLFF.

The V gene is TRBV7-2, the J gene TRBJ1-2, with 10 bases aligning to TRBD1. This CDR3 contains 15 residues. V shed 5 bases, J shed 5 bases, and the junction held 8 bases outside the gene matches. CDR1 SGHTA and CDR2 FQGNSA come from the germline V gene. The CDR3: CASSLFRQGAYGYTF. As DNA, the CDR3 is TGTGCCAGCAGCCTCTTCCGACAGGGGGCATATGGCTACACCTTC.

V gene TRBV2 combines with J gene TRBJ2-7; TRBD1 might be the D (5 bases). The germline CDR1 and CDR2 sequences are SNHLY and FYNNEI. There are 13 residues in the CDR3. The ends were cut back, 4 bases at V and 5 bases at J, with 12 bases in the middle. CDR3 DNA sequence: TGTGCCAGCAGTGTACAGGACCCGGACGAGCAGTACTTC. It translates to CASSVQDPDEQYF.

The chain employs TRBV19 and TRBJ2-7; 11 bases fit TRBD2. Germline V gene sequence: CDR1 LNHDA, CDR2 SQIVND (reference sequence). The CDR3 sequence is 17 residues long. The J segment lost 2 bases and the V segment lost 1 base, leaving 7 bases of the junction unmatched. The CDR3, as DNA: TGTGCCAGTAGTATAGTGGGCCTAGCGGGAGGAACCTACGAGCAGTACTTC. It yields the protein CASSIVGLAGGTYEQYF.

V gene TRBV7-2 combines with J gene TRBJ2-4; D uncertain. The length of the CDR3 is 14 residues. The V end lost 1 base, the J end lost 8 bases, and 12 bases lay between the germline ends. Germline lookup yields CDR1 SGHTA and CDR2 FQGNSA. The CDR3, as DNA: TGTGCCAGCAGCTTAGGAGGCGGATTGGACATTCAGTACTTC. Translating it yields CASSLGGGLDIQYF. The full variable domain, its missing parts supplied by reference TRBV7-2 and TRBJ2-4, is GAGVSQSPSNKVTEKGKDVELRCDPISGHTALYWYRQSLGQGLEFLIYFQGNSAPDKSGLPSDRFSAERTGGSVSTLTIQRTQQEDSAVYLCASSLGGGLDIQYFGAGTRLSVL.

The DNA of the CDR3 is TGTGCCAGCAGCTTGGTTGGACAGAACACTGAAGCTTTCTTT. Its protein is CASSLVGQNTEAFF. The J gene is TRBJ1-1, the V gene TRBV5-6, with D perhaps matching TRBD1 (5 bases). CDR3 size: 14 residues. Trimming stripped 0 bases from V and 1 base from J, with 7 bases between. Germline-derived CDR1 and CDR2 are SGHDT and YYEEEE. Variable domain in full (rest from reference TRBV5-6 and TRBJ1-1): DAGVTQSPTHLIKTRGQQVTLRCSPKSGHDTVSWYQQALGQGPQFIFQYYEEEERQRGNFPDRFSGHQFPNYSSELNVNALLLGDSALYLCASSLVGQNTEAFFGQGTRLTVV.

This clone was seen just once. The chain links TRBV10-3 to TRBJ2-1; 15 bases are shared with TRBD2. Trimming cost V 3 bases and J 8 bases; bases outside gene matches: 2. This CDR3 has 15 residues. CDR1 and CDR2 (germline): ENHRY, SYGVKD. The CDR3 bases are TGTGCCATCAGTGATGGGACTAGCGGGAGGCATGAGCAGTTCTTC. Encoded protein: CAISDGTSGRHEQFF.

This clone was observed a single time. The chain combines TRBV9 with TRBJ1-2, with TRBD1 matching 12 bases. The V gene's germline CDR1 is SGDLS and CDR2 YYNGEE. The length of the CDR3 is 15 residues. Losses at the gene ends were 3 bases for V and 8 bases for J; bases not matched to a gene: 8. The CDR3 loop reads CASSETGTGGDGYTF. In DNA form, the CDR3 reads TGTGCCAGCAGCGAAACCGGGACAGGGGGCGACGGCTACACCTTC.

This rearrangement joins TRBV28 to TRBJ1-1, with D unresolved. The CDR3 runs 13 residues. Trimming shortened V by 4 bases and J by 7 bases, and 13 bases separated the two germline ends. In germline, CDR1 is MDHEN, CDR2 SYDVKM. CDR3 in DNA: TGTGCCAGCAGTTCCGCGTATCCCGGTGAAGCTTTCTTT. Residues: CASSSAYPGEAFF.

V and J are TRBV30 and TRBJ1-3, with D unresolved. Germline loops: CDR1 GTSNPN, CDR2 SVGIG (reference sequence). Trimming shortened V by 1 base and J by 5 bases, and 6 bases separated the two germline ends. This CDR3 contains 12 residues. The DNA of the CDR3 is TGTGCCTGGAGTGCTTTCCGAAACACCATATATTTT. Translation gives CAWSAFRNTIYF.